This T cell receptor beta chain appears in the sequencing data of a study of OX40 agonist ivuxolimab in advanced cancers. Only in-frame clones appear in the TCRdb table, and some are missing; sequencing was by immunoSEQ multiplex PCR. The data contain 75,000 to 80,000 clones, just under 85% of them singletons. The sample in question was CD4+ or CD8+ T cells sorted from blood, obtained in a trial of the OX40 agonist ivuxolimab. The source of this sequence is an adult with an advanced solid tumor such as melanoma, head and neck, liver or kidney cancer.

The CDR3 DNA sequence: TGTGCCAGCAACGACAATAGGCTGCCGCAGTACTTC. Its protein product is CASNDNRLPQYF. The V gene is TRBV28, the J gene TRBJ2-5; D is uncertain. Trimming took off 7 bases at V and 11 bases at J, with 17 bases between the two ends. The CDR3 consists of 12 residues. The germline V gene has CDR1 MDHEN and CDR2 SYDVKM.